This T cell receptor beta chain was identified during a study of radiotherapy plus CTLA-4 blockade in lung cancer. Findings of the study overall: Early shifts in blood T cell clones, with interferon-beta, reportedly predicted response best. Tumor-origin TCR clones grew in blood after radiotherapy plus ipilimumab.

Concerning this clone itself: Its antigen is currently unknown.

The repertoire was sequenced with immunoSEQ multiplex PCR; TCRdb's copy has only in-frame clones and lacks some. Altogether some 49,000 clones are present, around 83% being singletons, with the ten largest covering around a quarter. Chemo-refractory metastatic non-small-cell lung cancer patients were treated with focal radiation plus CTLA-4 blockade with ipilimumab. The CDR3 is made up of 15 amino acids. Germline assignment: CDR1 SGHAT and CDR2 FQNNGV. V lost 4 bases and J lost 3, with 14 bases in between. V is TRBV11-2 and J is TRBJ2-3, with D possibly TRBD1 on 5 matching bases. This receptor was taken from a human donor with non-small cell lung cancer whose response to radiotherapy plus ipilimumab could not be evaluated. The source material was peripheral blood, sampled from a patient treated with radiotherapy plus ipilimumab. The CDR3 coding sequence is TGTGCCAGCAGCTATGGGGCTTGGGGAACAGATACGCAGTATTTT. Protein: CASSYGAWGTDTQYF.